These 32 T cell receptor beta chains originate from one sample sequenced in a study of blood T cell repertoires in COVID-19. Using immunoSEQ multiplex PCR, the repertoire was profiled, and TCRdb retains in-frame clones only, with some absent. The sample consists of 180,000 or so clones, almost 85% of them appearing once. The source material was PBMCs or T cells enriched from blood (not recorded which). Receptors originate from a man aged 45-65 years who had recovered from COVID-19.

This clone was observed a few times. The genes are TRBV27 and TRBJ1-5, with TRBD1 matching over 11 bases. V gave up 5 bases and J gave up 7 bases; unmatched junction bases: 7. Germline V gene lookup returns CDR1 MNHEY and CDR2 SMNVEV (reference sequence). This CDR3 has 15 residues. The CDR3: CASSLGQGAWQPQHF. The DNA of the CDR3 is TGTGCCAGCAGTCTAGGACAGGGGGCCTGGCAGCCCCAGCATTTT.

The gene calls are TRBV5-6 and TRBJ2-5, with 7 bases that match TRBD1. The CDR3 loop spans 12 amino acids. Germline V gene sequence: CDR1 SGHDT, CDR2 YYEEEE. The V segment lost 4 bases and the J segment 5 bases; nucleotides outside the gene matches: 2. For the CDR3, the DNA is TGTGCCAGCAGCCGGGGACAGGAGACCCAGTACTTC. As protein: CASSRGQETQYF.

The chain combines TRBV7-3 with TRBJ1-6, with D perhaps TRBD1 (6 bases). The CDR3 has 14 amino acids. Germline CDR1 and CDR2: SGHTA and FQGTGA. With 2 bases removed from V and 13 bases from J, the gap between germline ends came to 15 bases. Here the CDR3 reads CASSLGVQGTPLHF. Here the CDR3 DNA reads TGTGCCAGCAGCTTAGGAGTTCAGGGGACCCCCCTCCACTTT.

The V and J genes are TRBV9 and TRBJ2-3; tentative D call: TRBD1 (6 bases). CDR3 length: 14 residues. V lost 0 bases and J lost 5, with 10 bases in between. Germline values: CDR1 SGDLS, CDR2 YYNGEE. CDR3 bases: TGTGCCAGCAGCGTAGAAGGGGGTGTAGATACGCAGTATTTT. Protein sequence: CASSVEGGVDTQYF.

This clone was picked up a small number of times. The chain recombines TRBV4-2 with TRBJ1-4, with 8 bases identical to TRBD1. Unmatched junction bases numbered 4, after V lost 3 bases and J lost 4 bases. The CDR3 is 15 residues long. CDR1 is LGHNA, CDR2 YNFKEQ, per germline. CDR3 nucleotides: TGTGCCAGCAGCCAGCCGGGACAGGATAATGAAAAACTGTTTTTT. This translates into CASSQPGQDNEKLFF.

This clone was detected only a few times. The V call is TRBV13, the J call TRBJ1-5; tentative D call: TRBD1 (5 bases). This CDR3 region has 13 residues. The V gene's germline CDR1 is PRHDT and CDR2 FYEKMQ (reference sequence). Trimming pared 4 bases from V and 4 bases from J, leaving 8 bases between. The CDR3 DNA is TGTGCCAGCAGCTACGGACAAAATCAGCCCCAGCATTTT. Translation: CASSYGQNQPQHF.

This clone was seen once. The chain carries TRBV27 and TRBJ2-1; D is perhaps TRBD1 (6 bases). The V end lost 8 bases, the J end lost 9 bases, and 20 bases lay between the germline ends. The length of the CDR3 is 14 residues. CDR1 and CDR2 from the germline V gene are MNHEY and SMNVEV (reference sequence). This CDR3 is CASCRDKGPCEQFF. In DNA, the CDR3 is TGTGCCAGCTGCCGGGACAAAGGTCCTTGTGAGCAGTTCTTC.

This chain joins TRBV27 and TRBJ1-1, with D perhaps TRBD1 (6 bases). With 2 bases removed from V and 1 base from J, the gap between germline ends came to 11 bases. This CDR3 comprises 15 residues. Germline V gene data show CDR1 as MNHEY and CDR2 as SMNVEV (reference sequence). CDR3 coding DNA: TGTGCCAGCAGTTTAGTGGGGGGGGCGAACACTGAAGCTTTCTTT. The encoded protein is CASSLVGGANTEAFF.

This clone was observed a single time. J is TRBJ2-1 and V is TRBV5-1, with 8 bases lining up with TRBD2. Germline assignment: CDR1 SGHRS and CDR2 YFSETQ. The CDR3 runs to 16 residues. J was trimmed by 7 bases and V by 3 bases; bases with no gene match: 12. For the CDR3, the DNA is TGCGCCAGCAGCTCCAACCTGGCGGGGGGATGGAATGAGCAGTTCTTC. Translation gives CASSSNLAGGWNEQFF.

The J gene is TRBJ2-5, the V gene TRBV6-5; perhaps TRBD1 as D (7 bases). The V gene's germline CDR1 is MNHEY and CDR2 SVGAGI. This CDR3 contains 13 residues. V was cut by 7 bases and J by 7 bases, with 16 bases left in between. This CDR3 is CASNMNRGGTQYF. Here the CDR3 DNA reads TGTGCCAGCAACATGAACAGGGGAGGGACCCAGTACTTC.

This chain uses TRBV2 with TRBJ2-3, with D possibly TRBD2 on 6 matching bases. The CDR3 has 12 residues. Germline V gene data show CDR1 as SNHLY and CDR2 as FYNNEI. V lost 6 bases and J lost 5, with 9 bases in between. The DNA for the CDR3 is TGTGCCAGCAGCTTGGGGGGAGATACGCAGTATTTT. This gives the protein CASSLGGDTQYF.

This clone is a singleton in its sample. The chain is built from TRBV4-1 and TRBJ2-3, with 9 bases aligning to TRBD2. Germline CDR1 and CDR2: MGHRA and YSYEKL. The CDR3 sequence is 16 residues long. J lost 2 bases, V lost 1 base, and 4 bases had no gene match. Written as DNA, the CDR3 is TGCGCCAGCAGCCAAGTCCTAGCGGGGAACACAGATACGCAGTATTTT. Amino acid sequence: CASSQVLAGNTDTQYF.

CDR3 nucleotides: TGTGCCAGCAGCCAAGATAAAACTTTGCAGTACTTC. This gives the protein CASSQDKTLQYF. J is TRBJ2-7 and V is TRBV3-1 (or the pseudogene TRBV3-2); D is undetermined. CDR3 length equals 12 residues. Germline lookup yields CDR1 LGHDT and CDR2 YNNKEL (reference sequence). Trimming took 0 bases from V and 9 from J, leaving 9 bases between them.

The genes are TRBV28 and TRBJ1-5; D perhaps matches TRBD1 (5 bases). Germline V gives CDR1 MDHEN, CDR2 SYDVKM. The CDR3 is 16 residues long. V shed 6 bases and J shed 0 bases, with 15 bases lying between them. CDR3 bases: TGTGCCAGCAGACGGACGGGACTATATAGCAATCAGCCCCAGCATTTT. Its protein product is CASRRTGLYSNQPQHF.

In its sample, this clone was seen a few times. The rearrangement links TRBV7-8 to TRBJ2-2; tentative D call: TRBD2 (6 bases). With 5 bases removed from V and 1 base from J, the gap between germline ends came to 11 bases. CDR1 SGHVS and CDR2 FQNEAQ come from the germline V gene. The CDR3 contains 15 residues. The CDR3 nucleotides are TGTGCCAGCAGCCGGGAGCGGTTGAACACCGGGGAGCTGTTTTTT. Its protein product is CASSRERLNTGELFF.

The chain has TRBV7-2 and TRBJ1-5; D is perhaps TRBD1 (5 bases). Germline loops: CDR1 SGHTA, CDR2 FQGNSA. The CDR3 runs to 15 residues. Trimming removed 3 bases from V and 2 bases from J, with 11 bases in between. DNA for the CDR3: TGTGCCAGCAGCTTGGCGGGGGTCGGCAATCAGCCCCAGCATTTT. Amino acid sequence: CASSLAGVGNQPQHF.

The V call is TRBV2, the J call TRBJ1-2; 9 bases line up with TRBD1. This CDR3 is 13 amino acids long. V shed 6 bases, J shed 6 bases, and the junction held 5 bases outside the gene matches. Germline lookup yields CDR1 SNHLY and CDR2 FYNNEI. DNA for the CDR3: TGTGCCAGCAGCGGCACAGGGGGCCATGGCTACACCTTC. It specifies CASSGTGGHGYTF.

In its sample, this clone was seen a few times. DNA of the CDR3: TGTGCCAGCAGTTTCGGGGGGCTAACTAAGACTGAAGCTTTCTTT. Protein sequence: CASSFGGLTKTEAFF. The chain recombines TRBV28 with TRBJ1-1; tentatively, D is TRBD1 (6 bases). Trimming removed 3 bases at V and 5 bases at J, with 16 bases between. The CDR3 sequence is 15 residues long. In germline, CDR1 is MDHEN, CDR2 SYDVKM.

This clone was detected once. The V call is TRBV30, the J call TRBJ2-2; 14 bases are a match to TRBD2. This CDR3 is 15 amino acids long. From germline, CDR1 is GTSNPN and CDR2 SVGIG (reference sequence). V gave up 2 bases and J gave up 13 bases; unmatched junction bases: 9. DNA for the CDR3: TGTGCCTGGAGTAAAGGACTAGCGGGGGGTTCCCCGCTGTTTTTT. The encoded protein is CAWSKGLAGGSPLFF.

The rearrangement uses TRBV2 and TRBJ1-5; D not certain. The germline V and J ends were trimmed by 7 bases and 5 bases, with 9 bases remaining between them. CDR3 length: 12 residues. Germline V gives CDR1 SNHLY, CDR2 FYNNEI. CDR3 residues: CASKNSHQPQHF. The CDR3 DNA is TGTGCCAGCAAGAACAGCCATCAGCCCCAGCATTTT.

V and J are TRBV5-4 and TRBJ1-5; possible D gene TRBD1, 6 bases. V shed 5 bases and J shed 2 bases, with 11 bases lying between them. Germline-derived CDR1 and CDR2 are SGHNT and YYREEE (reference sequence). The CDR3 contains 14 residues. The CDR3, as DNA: TGTGCCAGCAGTTTACAGGGAGGCAATCAGCCCCAGCATTTT. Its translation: CASSLQGGNQPQHF.

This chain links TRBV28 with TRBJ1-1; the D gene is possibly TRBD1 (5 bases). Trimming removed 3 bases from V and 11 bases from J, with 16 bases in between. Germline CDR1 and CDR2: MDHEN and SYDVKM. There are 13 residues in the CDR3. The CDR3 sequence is CASSFDLGVRAFF. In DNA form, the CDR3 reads TGTGCCAGCAGTTTTGATCTAGGGGTGCGCGCTTTCTTT.

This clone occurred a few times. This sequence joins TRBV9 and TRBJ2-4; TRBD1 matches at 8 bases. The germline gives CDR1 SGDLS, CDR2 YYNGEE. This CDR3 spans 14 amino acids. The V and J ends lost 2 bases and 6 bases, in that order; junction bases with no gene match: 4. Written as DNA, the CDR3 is TGTGCCAGCAGCGTGGCAGGGGGCGGAAACATTCAGTACTTC. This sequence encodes CASSVAGGGNIQYF. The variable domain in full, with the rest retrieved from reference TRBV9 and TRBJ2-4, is DSGVTQTPKHLITATGQRVTLRCSPRSGDLSVYWYQQSLDQGLQFLIQYYNGEERAKGNILERFSAQQFPDLHSELNLSSLELGDSALYFCASSVAGGGNIQYFGAGTRLSVL.

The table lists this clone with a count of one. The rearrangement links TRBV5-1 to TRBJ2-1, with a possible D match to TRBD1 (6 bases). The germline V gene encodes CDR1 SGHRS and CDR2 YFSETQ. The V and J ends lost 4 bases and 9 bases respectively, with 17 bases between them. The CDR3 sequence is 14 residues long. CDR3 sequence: CASSRDTGWGEQFF. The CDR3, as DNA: TGCGCCAGCAGCCGGGACACCGGATGGGGTGAGCAGTTCTTC.

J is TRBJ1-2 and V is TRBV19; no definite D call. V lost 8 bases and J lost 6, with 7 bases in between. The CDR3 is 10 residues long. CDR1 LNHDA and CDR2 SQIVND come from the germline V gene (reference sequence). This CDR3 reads CASGEDGYTF. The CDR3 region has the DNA TGTGCCAGTGGAGAGGATGGCTACACCTTC.

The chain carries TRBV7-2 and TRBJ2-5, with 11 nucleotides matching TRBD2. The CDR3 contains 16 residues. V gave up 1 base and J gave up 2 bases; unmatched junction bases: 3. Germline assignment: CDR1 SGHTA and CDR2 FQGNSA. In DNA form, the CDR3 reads TGTGCCAGCAGCTTAGGAACTAGCGGGAGACAAGAGACCCAGTACTTC. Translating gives CASSLGTSGRQETQYF.

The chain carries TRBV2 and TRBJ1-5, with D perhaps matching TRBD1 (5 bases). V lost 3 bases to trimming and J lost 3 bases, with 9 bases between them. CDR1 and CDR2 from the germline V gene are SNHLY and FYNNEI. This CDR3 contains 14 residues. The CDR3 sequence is CASSDPTVNQPQHF. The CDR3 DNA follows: TGTGCCAGCAGTGACCCGACAGTCAATCAGCCCCAGCATTTT.

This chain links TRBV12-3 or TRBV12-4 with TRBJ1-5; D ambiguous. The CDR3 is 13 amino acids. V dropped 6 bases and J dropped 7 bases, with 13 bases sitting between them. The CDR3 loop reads CASSPGLRQPQHF. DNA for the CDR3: TGTGCCAGCAGCCCTGGACTGCGACAGCCCCAGCATTTT.

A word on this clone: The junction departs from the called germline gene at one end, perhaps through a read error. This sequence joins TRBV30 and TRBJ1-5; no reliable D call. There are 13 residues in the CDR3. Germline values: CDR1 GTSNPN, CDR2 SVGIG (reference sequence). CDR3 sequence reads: CAWSVGGNPPQHF. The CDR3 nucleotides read TGTGCCTGGAGTGTAGGAGGGAATCCGCCCCAGCATTTT.

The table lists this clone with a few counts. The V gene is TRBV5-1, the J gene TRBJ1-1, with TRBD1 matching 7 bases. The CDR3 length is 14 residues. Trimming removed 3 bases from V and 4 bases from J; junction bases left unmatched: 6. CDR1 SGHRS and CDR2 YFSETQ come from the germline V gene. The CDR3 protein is CASSWDQGGTEAFF. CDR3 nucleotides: TGCGCCAGCAGCTGGGACCAGGGGGGCACTGAAGCTTTCTTT.

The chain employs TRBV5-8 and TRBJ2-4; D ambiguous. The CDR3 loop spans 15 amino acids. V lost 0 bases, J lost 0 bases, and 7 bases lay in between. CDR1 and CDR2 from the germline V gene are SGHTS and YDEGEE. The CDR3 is CASSLGLQAKNIQYF. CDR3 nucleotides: TGTGCCAGCAGCTTGGGACTTCAAGCCAAAAACATTCAGTACTTC.

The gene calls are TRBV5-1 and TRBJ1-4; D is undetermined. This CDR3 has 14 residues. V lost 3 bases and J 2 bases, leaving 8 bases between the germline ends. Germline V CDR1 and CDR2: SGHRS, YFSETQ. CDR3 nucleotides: TGCGCCAGCAGCTCTACGACTACTAATGAAAAACTGTTTTTT. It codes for CASSSTTTNEKLFF.